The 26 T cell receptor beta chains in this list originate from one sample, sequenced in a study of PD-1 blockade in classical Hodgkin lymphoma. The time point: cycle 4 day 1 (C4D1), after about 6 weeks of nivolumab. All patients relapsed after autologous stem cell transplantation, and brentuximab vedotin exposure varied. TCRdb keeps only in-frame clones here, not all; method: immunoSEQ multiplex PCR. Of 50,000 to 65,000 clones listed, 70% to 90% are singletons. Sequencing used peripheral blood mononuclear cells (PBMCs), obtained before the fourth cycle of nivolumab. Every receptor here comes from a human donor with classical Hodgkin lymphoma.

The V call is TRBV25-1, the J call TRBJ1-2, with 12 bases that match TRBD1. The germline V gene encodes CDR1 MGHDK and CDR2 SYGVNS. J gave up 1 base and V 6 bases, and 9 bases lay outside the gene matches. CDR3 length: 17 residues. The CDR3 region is CASSVAGTGGYNYGYTF. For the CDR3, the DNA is TGTGCCAGCAGCGTAGCCGGGACAGGGGGCTATAACTATGGCTACACCTTC.

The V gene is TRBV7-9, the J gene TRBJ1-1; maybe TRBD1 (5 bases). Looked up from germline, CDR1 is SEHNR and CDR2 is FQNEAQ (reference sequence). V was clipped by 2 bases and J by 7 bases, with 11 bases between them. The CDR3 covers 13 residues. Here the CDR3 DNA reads TGTGCCAGCAGCTTAATCGGGGGGATTGAAGCTTTCTTT. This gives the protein CASSLIGGIEAFF.

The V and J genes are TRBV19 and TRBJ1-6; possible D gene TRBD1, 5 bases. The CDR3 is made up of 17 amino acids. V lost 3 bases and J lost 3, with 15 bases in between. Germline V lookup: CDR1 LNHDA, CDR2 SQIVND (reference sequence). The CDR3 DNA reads TGTGCCAGTAGTATTAGGGGTCATCCAGACTATAATTCACCCCTCCACTTT. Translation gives CASSIRGHPDYNSPLHF. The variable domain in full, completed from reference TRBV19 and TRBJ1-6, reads DGGITQSPKYLFRKEGQNVTLSCEQNLNHDAMYWYRQDPGQGLRLIYYSQIVNDFQKGDIAEGYSVSREKKESFPLTVTSAQKNPTAFYLCASSIRGHPDYNSPLHFGNGTRLTVT.

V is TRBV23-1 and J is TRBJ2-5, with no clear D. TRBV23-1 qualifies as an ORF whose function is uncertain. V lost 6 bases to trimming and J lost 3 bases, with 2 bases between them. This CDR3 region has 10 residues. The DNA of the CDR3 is TGCGCCAGCAGGGAAGAGACCCAGTACTTC. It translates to CASREETQYF.

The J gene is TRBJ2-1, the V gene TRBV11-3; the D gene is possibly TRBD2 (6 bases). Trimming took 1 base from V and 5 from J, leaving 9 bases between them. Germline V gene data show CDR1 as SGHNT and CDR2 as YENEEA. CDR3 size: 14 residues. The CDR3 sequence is CASSLGEVNNEQFF. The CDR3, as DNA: TGTGCCAGCAGCTTAGGGGAGGTCAACAATGAGCAGTTCTTC.

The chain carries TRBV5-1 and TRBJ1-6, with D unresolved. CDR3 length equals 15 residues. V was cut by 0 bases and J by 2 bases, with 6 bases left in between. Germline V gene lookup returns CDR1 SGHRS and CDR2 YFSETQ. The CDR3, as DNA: TGCGCCAGCAGCTTGGATGTACCCTATAATTCACCCCTCCACTTT. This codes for CASSLDVPYNSPLHF.

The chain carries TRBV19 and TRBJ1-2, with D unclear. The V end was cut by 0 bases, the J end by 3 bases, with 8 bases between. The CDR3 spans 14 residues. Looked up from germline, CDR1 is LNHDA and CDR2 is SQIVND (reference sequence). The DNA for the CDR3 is TGTGCCAGTAGTATAGAGGGTACCTACTATGGCTACACCTTC. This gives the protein CASSIEGTYYGYTF.

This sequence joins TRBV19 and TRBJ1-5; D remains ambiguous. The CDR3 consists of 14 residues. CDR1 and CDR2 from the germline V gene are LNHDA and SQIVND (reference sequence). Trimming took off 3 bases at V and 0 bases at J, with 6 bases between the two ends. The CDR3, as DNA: TGTGCCAGTAGTATCCTAGATAGCAATCAGCCCCAGCATTTT. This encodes CASSILDSNQPQHF.

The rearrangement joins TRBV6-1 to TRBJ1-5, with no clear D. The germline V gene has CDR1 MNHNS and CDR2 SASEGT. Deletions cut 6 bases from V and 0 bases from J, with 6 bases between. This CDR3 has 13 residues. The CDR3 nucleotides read TGTGCCAGCAGGCTGTATAGCAATCAGCCCCAGCATTTT. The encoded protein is CASRLYSNQPQHF.

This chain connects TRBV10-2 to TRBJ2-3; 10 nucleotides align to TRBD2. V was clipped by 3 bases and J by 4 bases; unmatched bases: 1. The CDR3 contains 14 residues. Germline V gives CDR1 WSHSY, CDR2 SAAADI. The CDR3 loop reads CASSDSGGPDTQYF. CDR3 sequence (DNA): TGCGCCAGCAGTGATAGCGGGGGGCCAGATACGCAGTATTTT.

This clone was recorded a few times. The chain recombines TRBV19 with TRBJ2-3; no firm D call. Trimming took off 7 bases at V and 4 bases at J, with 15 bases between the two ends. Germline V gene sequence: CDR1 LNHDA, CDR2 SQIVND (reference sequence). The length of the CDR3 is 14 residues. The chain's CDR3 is CASNVRGPSDTQYF. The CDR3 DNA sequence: TGTGCCAGTAATGTCAGAGGACCTTCAGATACGCAGTATTTT.

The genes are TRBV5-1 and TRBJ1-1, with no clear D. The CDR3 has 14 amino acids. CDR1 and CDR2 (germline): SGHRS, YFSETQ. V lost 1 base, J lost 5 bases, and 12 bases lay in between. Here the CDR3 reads CASSLLPERTEAFF. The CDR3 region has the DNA TGCGCCAGCAGCTTGCTTCCTGAGAGGACTGAAGCTTTCTTT. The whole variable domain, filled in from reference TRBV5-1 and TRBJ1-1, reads KAGVTQTPRYLIKTRGQQVTLSCSPISGHRSVSWYQQTPGQGLQFLFEYFSETQRNKGNFPGRFSGRQFSNSRSEMNVSTLELGDSALYLCASSLLPERTEAFFGQGTRLTVV.

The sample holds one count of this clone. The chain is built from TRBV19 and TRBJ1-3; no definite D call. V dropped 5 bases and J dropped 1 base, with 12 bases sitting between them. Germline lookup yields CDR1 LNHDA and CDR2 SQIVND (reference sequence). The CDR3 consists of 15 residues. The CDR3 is CASSFTGGSGNTIYF. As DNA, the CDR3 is TGTGCCAGTAGTTTTACTGGCGGATCTGGAAACACCATATATTTT.

CDR3 DNA: TGCGCCAGCAACGTAGCGGGGGGGCGAGAGACCCAGTACTTC. It is translated as CASNVAGGRETQYF. The chain uses TRBV5-1 and TRBJ2-5, with 11 bases aligning to TRBD2. From germline, CDR1 is SGHRS and CDR2 YFSETQ. This CDR3 comprises 14 residues. The trim removed 6 bases at V and 4 bases at J, leaving 5 bases unmatched.

In DNA, the CDR3 is TGTGCCAGCAGTGATGGCAGGGTCAATCAGCCCCAGCATTTT. As protein: CASSDGRVNQPQHF. The chain couples TRBV25-1 to TRBJ1-5; a weak D match, TRBD1 (5 bases). From germline, CDR1 is MGHDK and CDR2 SYGVNS. The V end lost 3 bases, the J end lost 3 bases, and 9 bases lay between the germline ends. This CDR3 has 14 amino acids.

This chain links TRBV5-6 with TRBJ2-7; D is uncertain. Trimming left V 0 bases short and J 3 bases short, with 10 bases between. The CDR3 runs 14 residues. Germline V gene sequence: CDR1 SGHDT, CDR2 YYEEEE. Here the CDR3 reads CASSLARHGYEQYF. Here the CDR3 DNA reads TGTGCCAGCAGCTTGGCCCGCCACGGCTACGAGCAGTACTTC.

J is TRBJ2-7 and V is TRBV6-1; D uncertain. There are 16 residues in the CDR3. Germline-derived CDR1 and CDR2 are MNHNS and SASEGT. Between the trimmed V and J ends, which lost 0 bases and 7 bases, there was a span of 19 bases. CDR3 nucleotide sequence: TGTGCCAGCAGTGAAGCCAGGACGGCCCTCCTCCGTGAGCAGTACTTC. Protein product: CASSEARTALLREQYF.

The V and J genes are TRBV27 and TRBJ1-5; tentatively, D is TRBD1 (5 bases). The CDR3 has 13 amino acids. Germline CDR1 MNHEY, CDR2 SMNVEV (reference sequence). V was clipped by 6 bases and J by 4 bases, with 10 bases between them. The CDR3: CASSLAGNQPQHF. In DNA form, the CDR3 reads TGTGCCAGCAGCCTCGCAGGGAATCAGCCCCAGCATTTT.

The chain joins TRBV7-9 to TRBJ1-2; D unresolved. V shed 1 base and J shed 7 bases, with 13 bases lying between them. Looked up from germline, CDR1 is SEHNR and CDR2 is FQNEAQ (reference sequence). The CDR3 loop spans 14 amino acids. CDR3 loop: CASSLESGFGGYTF. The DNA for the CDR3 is TGTGCCAGCAGCTTAGAATCAGGATTTGGTGGCTACACCTTC.

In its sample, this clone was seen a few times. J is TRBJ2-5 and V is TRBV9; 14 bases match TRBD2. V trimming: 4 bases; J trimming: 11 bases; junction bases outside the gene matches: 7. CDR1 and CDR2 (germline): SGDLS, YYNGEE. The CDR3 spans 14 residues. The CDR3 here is CASSSGTSGGNQYF. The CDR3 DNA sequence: TGTGCCAGCAGCTCTGGGACTAGCGGGGGCAATCAGTACTTC.

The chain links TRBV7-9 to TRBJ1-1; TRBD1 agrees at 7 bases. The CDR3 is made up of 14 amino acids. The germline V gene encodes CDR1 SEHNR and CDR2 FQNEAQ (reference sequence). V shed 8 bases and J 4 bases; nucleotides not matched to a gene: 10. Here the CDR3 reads CASALGQLATEAFF. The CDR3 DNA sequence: TGTGCCAGCGCATTGGGACAGCTCGCCACTGAAGCTTTCTTT.

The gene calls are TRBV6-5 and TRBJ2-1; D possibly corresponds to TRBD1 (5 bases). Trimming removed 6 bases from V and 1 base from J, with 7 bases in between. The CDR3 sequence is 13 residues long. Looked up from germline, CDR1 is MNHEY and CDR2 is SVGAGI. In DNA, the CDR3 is TGTGCCAGCAGAGGGGCTTCCTACAATGAGCAGTTCTTC. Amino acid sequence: CASRGASYNEQFF.

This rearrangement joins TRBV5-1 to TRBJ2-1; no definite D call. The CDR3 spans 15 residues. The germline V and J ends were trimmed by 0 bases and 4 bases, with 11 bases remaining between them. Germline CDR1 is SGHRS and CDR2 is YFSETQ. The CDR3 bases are TGCGCCAGCAGCTTGGTCGGGTCCGGATACAATGAGCAGTTCTTC. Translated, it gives CASSLVGSGYNEQFF.

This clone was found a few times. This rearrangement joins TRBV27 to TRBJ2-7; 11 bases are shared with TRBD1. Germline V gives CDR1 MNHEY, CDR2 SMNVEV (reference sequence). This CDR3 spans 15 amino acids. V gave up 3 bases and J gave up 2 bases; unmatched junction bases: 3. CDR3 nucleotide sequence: TGTGCCAGCAGTTTGGGGACAGGGGGACCCTACGAGCAGTACTTC. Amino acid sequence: CASSLGTGGPYEQYF.

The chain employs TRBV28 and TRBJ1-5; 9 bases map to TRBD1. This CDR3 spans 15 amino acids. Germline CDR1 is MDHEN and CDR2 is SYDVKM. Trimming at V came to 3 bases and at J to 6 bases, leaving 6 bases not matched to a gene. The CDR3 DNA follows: TGTGCCAGCAGTTTCGCAGGACAGGGGACTCAGCCCCAGCATTTT. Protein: CASSFAGQGTQPQHF.

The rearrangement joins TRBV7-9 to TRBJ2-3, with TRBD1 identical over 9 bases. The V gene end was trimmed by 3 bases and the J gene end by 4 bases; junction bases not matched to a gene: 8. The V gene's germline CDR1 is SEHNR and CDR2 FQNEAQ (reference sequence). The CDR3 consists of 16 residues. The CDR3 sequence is CASSFGSGTGSDTQYF. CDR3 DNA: TGTGCCAGCAGCTTCGGTTCCGGGACAGGGTCAGATACGCAGTATTTT.